This T cell receptor beta chain is drawn from a study of T cells in narcolepsy. Looking at the study overall: Healthy controls were enrolled alongside patients with narcolepsy type 1 or type 2.

A note on this clone: The same CDR3 can be traced to other DNA sequences in this sample.

TCRdb's copy holds only in-frame clones and misses some; the assay was immunoSEQ multiplex PCR. Seen here are under 40,000 clones, around 79% observed once, and the top ten hold about 1.1%. Germline CDR1 is SEHNR and CDR2 is FQNEAQ (reference sequence). V gave up 3 bases and J gave up 0 bases, with 3 bases separating them. The CDR3 runs 13 residues. The clonotype originates from a human donor with narcolepsy. This chain links TRBV7-9 with TRBJ2-1; no firm D call. The sample comprised CD45RA- memory CD4+ T cells from PBMCs. The CDR3 DNA follows: TGTGCCAGCAGCTTTAGCTCCTACAATGAGCAGTTCTTC. This encodes CASSFSSYNEQFF.